This T cell receptor beta chain is from a study of cytomegalovirus exposure and HLA in healthy donors. 13 Jbeta primers and 60 Vbeta primers were used for the PCR. The data were produced by immunoSEQ multiplex PCR, yet TCRdb's version contains in-frame clones alone and is incomplete. The sample has roughly 140,000 clones, roughly 70% seen once. This clone was counted a few times. J was trimmed by 5 bases and V by 3 bases; bases with no gene match: 6. The CDR3 has 15 residues. Germline CDR1 KGHSH, CDR2 LQKENI. The V gene is TRBV18, the J gene TRBJ1-4; 7 bases fit TRBD1. The sample comprised PBMCs. This clonotype was obtained from a man between 60 and 70 years old in good health and CMV-seronegative. CDR3 in amino acids: CASSPPGGTNEKLFF. For the CDR3, the DNA is TGTGCCAGCTCACCTCCAGGGGGTACGAATGAAAAACTGTTTTTT. Full variable domain (rest looked up from reference TRBV18 and TRBJ1-4): NAGVMQNPRHLVRRRGQEARLRCSPMKGHSHVYWYRQLPEEGLKFMVYLQKENIIDESGMPKERFSAEFPKEGPSILRIQQVVRGDSAAYFCASSPPGGTNEKLFFGSGTQLSVL.